Each of the 16 T cell receptor beta chains below was sequenced from the same sample in a study of T cell responses to AZD1222 COVID-19 vaccine (dated by TCRdb to 2020 to 2023). The time point label corresponds to: baseline before first vaccination. Libraries were prepared through the immunoSEQ multiplex PCR assay. TCRdb limited this immuneACCESS table to in-frame rearrangements with V and J called. A share of clones is missing; checked studies link under half to unresolved V genes, and the rest is unexplained. The sample has about 150,000 clones on record, just over 90% of them singletons. The ten largest clones add up to about 9.1% of the sample. The starting material was peripheral blood, obtained on day 0 of AZD1222 vaccination. The receptors were gathered from an adult in good health.

V and J are TRBV7-3 and TRBJ1-1; tentative D call: TRBD1 (6 bases). The CDR3 has 16 residues. The germline gives CDR1 SGHTA, CDR2 FQGTGA. The V gene lost 5 bases and the J gene lost 0 bases, with 16 bases spanning the gap. In DNA, the CDR3 is TGTGCCAGCAGCGCCCGAGGGGGGCGCGTGAACACTGAAGCTTTCTTT. This codes for CASSARGGRVNTEAFF.

The chain links TRBV19 to TRBJ1-5, with a possible D match to TRBD1 (5 bases). V was trimmed by 4 bases and J by 7 bases, leaving 11 bases between them. In germline, CDR1 is LNHDA, CDR2 SQIVND (reference sequence). The CDR3 sequence is 13 residues long. The CDR3 region is CASSSQGRQPQHF. The CDR3 coding sequence is TGTGCCAGTAGTAGTCAGGGTAGGCAGCCCCAGCATTTT.

The chain employs TRBV15 and TRBJ1-5; no clear D. The CDR3 contains 15 residues. Germline values: CDR1 LNHNV, CDR2 YYDKDF (reference sequence). Trimming cost V 0 bases and J 2 bases, with 8 bases left between them. The CDR3 spells CATSRDRRRNQPQHF. The CDR3 DNA reads as TGTGCCACCAGCAGAGACAGGAGACGCAATCAGCCCCAGCATTTT.

The chain has TRBV14 and TRBJ2-4, with D tentatively TRBD2 (7 bases). There are 16 residues in the CDR3. Germline V lookup: CDR1 SGHDN, CDR2 FVKESK. Trimming pared 2 bases from V and 8 bases from J, leaving 19 bases between. The CDR3 nucleotides read TGTGCCAGCAGCCAAATCGTTTCGGGGGGCGGTGACATTCAGTACTTC. This gives the protein CASSQIVSGGGDIQYF. Based on the CDR3 plus reference TRBV14 and TRBJ2-4, the full variable domain is EAGVTQFPSHSVIEKGQTVTLRCDPISGHDNLYWYRRVMGKEIKFLLHFVKESKQDESGMPNNRFLAERTGGTYSTLKVQPAELEDSGVYFCASSQIVSGGGDIQYFGAGTRLSVL.

The chain uses TRBV23-1 and TRBJ2-5; D is undetermined. TRBV23-1 is an ORF, with its function uncertain. With 4 bases removed from V and 7 bases from J, the gap between germline ends came to 10 bases. This CDR3 spans 12 amino acids. The CDR3 DNA reads TGCGCCAGCAGTCTATCCGCACGGACCCAGTACTTC. Protein sequence: CASSLSARTQYF.

The chain has TRBV4-1 and TRBJ2-1, with 13 bases matching TRBD2. The CDR3 has 17 residues. The germline gives CDR1 MGHRA, CDR2 YSYEKL. V was pared by 0 bases and J by 3 bases, with 2 bases of the junction left unmatched. The CDR3, as DNA: TGCGCCAGCAGCCAAGAGGGACTAGCGGGGATCTACAATGAGCAGTTCTTC. Translating gives CASSQEGLAGIYNEQFF.

The rearrangement uses TRBV19 and TRBJ1-2; 12 bases are shared with TRBD1. Germline assignment: CDR1 LNHDA and CDR2 SQIVND (reference sequence). Unmatched junction bases numbered 10, after V lost 5 bases and J lost 6 bases. This CDR3 has 16 residues. This CDR3 is CASSSQGTGGTHGYTF. CDR3 DNA: TGTGCCAGTAGTTCTCAAGGGACAGGGGGCACTCATGGCTACACCTTC.

This sequence joins TRBV6-5 and TRBJ2-7; D remains ambiguous. Trimming pared 3 bases from V and 3 bases from J, leaving 12 bases between. Germline V gene lookup returns CDR1 MNHEY and CDR2 SVGAGI. This CDR3 comprises 14 residues. Here the CDR3 DNA reads TGTGCCAGCAGTTATCTCGACCGGTACTACGAGCAGTACTTC. Amino acid sequence: CASSYLDRYYEQYF.

The gene calls are TRBV12-5 and TRBJ2-7; tentatively, D is TRBD1 (5 bases). The CDR3 runs 15 residues. The V gene's germline CDR1 is LGHNT and CDR2 FRNRAP. V lost 9 bases and J 3 bases, leaving 21 bases between the germline ends. The CDR3 coding sequence is TGTGCTAGACCGTTCCTAGGGGATGCTATCTACGAGCAGTACTTC. This codes for CARPFLGDAIYEQYF. Full variable domain (missing parts from reference TRBV12-5 and TRBJ2-7): DARVTQTPRHKVTEMGQEVTMRCQPILGHNTVFWYRQTMMQGLELLAYFRNRAPLDDSGMPKDRFSAEMPDATLATLKIQPSEPRDSAVYFCARPFLGDAIYEQYFGPGTRLTVT.

This rearrangement joins TRBV19 to TRBJ1-3; 10 bases align to TRBD1. With V trimmed by 4 bases and J by 6 bases, 3 bases remained unmatched. Per the germline V gene, CDR1 is LNHDA and CDR2 is SQIVND (reference sequence). CDR3 length equals 14 residues. The DNA for the CDR3 is TGTGCCAGTAGTACACGACAGGGGGCAAACACCATATATTTT. Encoded protein: CASSTRQGANTIYF.

The chain has TRBV9 and TRBJ2-7; D gene ambiguous. CDR1 and CDR2 from the germline V gene are SGDLS and YYNGEE. The CDR3 is 14 amino acids. Deletions cut 0 bases from V and 8 bases from J, with 15 bases between. The DNA of the CDR3 is TGTGCCAGCAGCGTAGCCCCCGGAGTGGACCAGCAGTACTTC. This gives the protein CASSVAPGVDQQYF.

The chain has TRBV28 and TRBJ1-5, with D possibly being TRBD1 (5 bases). Between the trimmed V and J ends, which lost 10 bases and 3 bases, there was a span of 19 bases. Per the germline V gene, CDR1 is MDHEN and CDR2 is SYDVKM. The CDR3 loop spans 15 amino acids. CDR3 protein: CATTDTYRSNQPQHF. CDR3 nucleotides: TGTGCCACCACCGACACGTACAGGTCCAATCAGCCCCAGCATTTT.

This clone was counted a few times. The V and J genes are TRBV9 and TRBJ1-1; 7 bases map to TRBD1. Germline-derived CDR1 and CDR2 are SGDLS and YYNGEE. The CDR3 length is 16 residues. The V and J ends lost 4 bases and 1 base, in that order; junction bases with no gene match: 10. CDR3 in DNA: TGTGCCAGCAGCACTTCAACGGGACAGCGGAACACTGAAGCTTTCTTT. Its translation is CASSTSTGQRNTEAFF.

This chain uses TRBV27 with TRBJ1-1, with no clear D. Germline values: CDR1 MNHEY, CDR2 SMNVEV (reference sequence). Trimming stripped 1 base from V and 4 bases from J, with 10 bases between. The CDR3 loop spans 14 amino acids. CDR3 protein: CASSLYRQSTEAFF. The CDR3 bases are TGTGCCAGCAGTTTATATAGGCAGAGCACTGAAGCTTTCTTT.

CDR3 in DNA: TGTGCCAGTACCATGGGACAGGGGGGAGCCTACGAGCAGTACTTC. This codes for CASTMGQGGAYEQYF. The chain joins TRBV19 to TRBJ2-7; 11 bases fit TRBD1. The CDR3 runs to 15 residues. V was clipped by 7 bases and J by 2 bases; unmatched bases: 7. The germline gives CDR1 LNHDA, CDR2 SQIVND (reference sequence). Combining the CDR3 with reference TRBV19 and TRBJ2-7 gives the whole variable domain DGGITQSPKYLFRKEGQNVTLSCEQNLNHDAMYWYRQDPGQGLRLIYYSQIVNDFQKGDIAEGYSVSREKKESFPLTVTSAQKNPTAFYLCASTMGQGGAYEQYFGPGTRLTVT.

This clone was recorded a few times. The chain links TRBV4-1 to TRBJ1-5, with D unresolved. V lost 2 bases, J lost 5 bases, and 13 bases lay in between. Germline loops: CDR1 MGHRA, CDR2 YSYEKL. This CDR3 contains 15 residues. CDR3 amino acids: CASSQYDNGDQPQHF. DNA for the CDR3: TGCGCCAGCAGCCAATACGACAACGGGGATCAGCCCCAGCATTTT.